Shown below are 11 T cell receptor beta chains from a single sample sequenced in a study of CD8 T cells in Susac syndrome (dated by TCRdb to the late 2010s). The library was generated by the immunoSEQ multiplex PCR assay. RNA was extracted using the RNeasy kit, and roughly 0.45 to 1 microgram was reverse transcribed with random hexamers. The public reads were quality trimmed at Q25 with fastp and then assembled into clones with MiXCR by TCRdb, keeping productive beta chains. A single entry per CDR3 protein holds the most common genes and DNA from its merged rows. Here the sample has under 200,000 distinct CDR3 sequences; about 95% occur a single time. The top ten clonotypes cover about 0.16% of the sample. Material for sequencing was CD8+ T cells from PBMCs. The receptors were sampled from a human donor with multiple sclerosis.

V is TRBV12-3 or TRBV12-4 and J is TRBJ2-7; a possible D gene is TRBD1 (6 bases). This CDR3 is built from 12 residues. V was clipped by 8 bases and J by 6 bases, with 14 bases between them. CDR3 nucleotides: TGTGCCAGCTCGTGGGGCAGGGGCGAGCAGTACTTC. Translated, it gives CASSWGRGEQYF.

The CDR3 here is CASSLILGGDGYTF. Here the CDR3 DNA reads TGTGCCAGCAGTTTAATTCTGGGGGGGGATGGCTACACCTTC. This rearrangement joins TRBV12-3 or TRBV12-4 to TRBJ1-2; tentative D call: TRBD1 (5 bases). The CDR3 runs 14 residues. V was cut by 2 bases and J by 6 bases, with 13 bases left in between.

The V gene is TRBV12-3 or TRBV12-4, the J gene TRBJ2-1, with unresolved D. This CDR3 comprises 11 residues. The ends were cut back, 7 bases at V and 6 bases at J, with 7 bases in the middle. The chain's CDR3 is CASTSSNEQFF. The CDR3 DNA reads TGTGCCAGCACTTCGAGCAATGAGCAGTTCTTC.

Here the CDR3 reads CSARDPLMANTGELFF. Here the CDR3 DNA reads TGCAGTGCTAGAGATCCCCTGATGGCGAACACCGGGGAGCTGTTTTTT. The chain uses TRBV20-1 and TRBJ2-2; D is ambiguous. Germline V gene sequence: CDR1 DFQATT, CDR2 SNEGSKA (reference sequence). This CDR3 is 16 amino acids long. The germline V and J ends were trimmed by 0 bases and 0 bases, with 11 bases remaining between them.

CDR3 DNA: TGCAGTGCTGGGGGGGCAGGGAATATCCACGAGCAGTACTTC. Translating gives CSAGGAGNIHEQYF. The chain recombines TRBV20-1 with TRBJ2-7; D might be TRBD2 (7 bases). The CDR3 has 14 amino acids. The germline CDR1 and CDR2 sequences are DFQATT and SNEGSKA (reference sequence). V was pared by 5 bases and J by 5 bases, with 19 bases between.

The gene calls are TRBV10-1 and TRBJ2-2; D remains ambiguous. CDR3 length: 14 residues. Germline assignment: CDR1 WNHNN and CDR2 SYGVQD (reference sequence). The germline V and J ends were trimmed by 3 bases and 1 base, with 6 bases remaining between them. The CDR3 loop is CASSESWNTGELFF. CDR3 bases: TGCGCCAGCAGTGAAAGTTGGAACACCGGGGAGCTGTTTTTT.

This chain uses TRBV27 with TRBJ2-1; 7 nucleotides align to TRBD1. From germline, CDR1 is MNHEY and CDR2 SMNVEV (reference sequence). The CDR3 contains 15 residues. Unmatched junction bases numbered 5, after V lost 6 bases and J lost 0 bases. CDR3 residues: CASRQGISSYNEQFF. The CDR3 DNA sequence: TGTGCCAGCAGACAGGGGATAAGCTCCTACAATGAGCAGTTCTTC.

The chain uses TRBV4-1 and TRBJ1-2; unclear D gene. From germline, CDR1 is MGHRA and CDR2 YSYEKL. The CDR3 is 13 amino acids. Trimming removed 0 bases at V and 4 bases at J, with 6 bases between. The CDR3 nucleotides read TGCGCCAGCAGCCAAGAGACTGTCTATGGCTACACCTTC. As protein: CASSQETVYGYTF.

The CDR3 reads CASSSGTRSYEQYF. CDR3 DNA: TGCGCCAGCAGCTCCGGGACTAGATCCTACGAGCAGTACTTC. The V and J genes are TRBV5-1 and TRBJ2-7, with 8 positions matching TRBD2. Germline-derived CDR1 and CDR2 are SGHRS and YFSETQ. The CDR3 is made up of 14 amino acids. Trimming took 3 bases from V and 1 from J; bases not matched to a gene: 3. The full variable domain, in which reference TRBV5-1 and TRBJ2-7 provide the parts outside the CDR3, is KAGVTQTPRYLIKTRGQQVTLSCSPISGHRSVSWYQQTPGQGLQFLFEYFSETQRNKGNFPGRFSGRQFSNSRSEMNVSTLELGDSALYLCASSSGTRSYEQYFGPGTRLTVT.

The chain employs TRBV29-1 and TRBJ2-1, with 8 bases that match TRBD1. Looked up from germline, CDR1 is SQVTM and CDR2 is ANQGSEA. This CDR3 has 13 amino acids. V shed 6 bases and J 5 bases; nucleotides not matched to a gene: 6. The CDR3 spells CSVTGTGDNEQFF. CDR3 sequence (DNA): TGCAGCGTGACGGGGACAGGAGACAATGAGCAGTTCTTC.

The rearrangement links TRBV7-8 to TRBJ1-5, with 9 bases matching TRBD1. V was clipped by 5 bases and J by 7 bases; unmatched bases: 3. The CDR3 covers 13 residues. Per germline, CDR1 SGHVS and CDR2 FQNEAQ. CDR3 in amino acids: CASSGQGSQPQHF. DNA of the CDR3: TGTGCCAGCAGCGGACAGGGGAGCCAGCCCCAGCATTTT.